This paragraph covers one T cell receptor (beta chain) sequence. Germline V gene sequence: CDR1 SGHAT, CDR2 FQNNGV. Losses at the gene ends were 8 bases for V and 6 bases for J; bases not matched to a gene: 12. The CDR3 contains 15 residues. Germline DNA was extracted too, while blood RNA derived from unsorted whole blood. The sample is drawn from a study of tumor-infiltrating lymphocytes in primary liver carcinoma. A constant-region primer primed TCR beta cDNA synthesis from about 0.55 ug of total RNA. Libraries of TCR beta came from three nested multiplex PCR rounds with slightly modified ARM-PCR. Use of TRBV1-TRBV30 forward primers with a C-beta reverse primer characterized the first two PCR rounds, which lasted 10 cycles each. One entry per CDR3 protein, called by TCRdb with MiXCR from the multiplex PCR reads. The sample holds 330,000 or so distinct CDR3 sequences, 65% seen once.

The receptor comes from a man between 35 and 55 years old with primary liver carcinoma and hepatitis B virus infection. What was sequenced was peripheral blood. The genes are TRBV11-2 and TRBJ2-1; 8 nucleotides align to TRBD2. DNA of the CDR3: TGTGCCAGCGGCGAAACCGGGACTAGGACCAATGAGCAGTTCTTC. It yields the protein CASGETGTRTNEQFF.